A single T cell receptor (beta chain) is shown here with its context. Its cognate antigen is unknown. From the 5' RACE reads, TCRdb called clonotypes with MiXCR, one entry per CDR3 protein. Among around 26,000 distinct CDR3 sequences listed, roughly 9% were seen once. Germline CDR1 KGHDR, CDR2 SFDVKD. V lost 4 bases and J lost 2, with 11 bases in between. The CDR3 contains 15 residues. This sample stems from a study of spatial heterogeneity in lung cancer. Study results and caveats: Mutation tallies in tumors tracked expanded intratumoral alpha and beta TCR counts. Expanded TCRs classified as ubiquitous or regional were counted, and these counts tracked ubiquitous and regional nonsynonymous mutations, respectively.

The time point denotes: sample taken at primary tumor resection. Unsorted whole RNA samples from tumor, nontumor lung or frozen PBMC were sequenced. The sample consisted of lung tumor tissue, taken at surgery. The receptor was isolated from a male donor with early-stage non-small cell lung cancer. The V call is TRBV24-1, the J call TRBJ1-5, with D maybe TRBD1 (6 bases). Here the CDR3 reads CATSEAGGGNQPQHF. The CDR3 DNA follows: TGTGCCACCAGTGAAGCCGGGGGCGGCAATCAGCCCCAGCATTTT.